The 14 T cell receptor beta chains presented below share a single source sample, sequenced in a study of glioma-infiltrating T cells after dendritic cell vaccination (dated by TCRdb to between 2015 and 2016). The meaning of the sample's time point label: after dendritic cell vaccination, including at tumor progression/relapse. The method was the immunoSEQ multiplex PCR assay. What TCRdb holds here is the immuneACCESS table cut down to in-frame rearrangements. Part of the clones is not present; checked against another copy, under half of the missing clones reflect an unresolved V gene, and the others are unexplained. The table for this sample lists 100,000 or so clones; nearly 90% of them were counted only once. Together, the top ten hold 2.5% to 3% of the sample. The sample consisted of blood, taken after dendritic cell vaccination. Every receptor here comes from a human donor with glioblastoma.

CDR3 residues: CASSGGTGGSLSNQPQHF. Here the CDR3 DNA reads TGTGCCAGCAGTGGAGGGACAGGGGGCTCCCTTAGCAATCAGCCCCAGCATTTT. V gene TRBV2 combines with J gene TRBJ1-5, with 12 bases matching TRBD1. This CDR3 comprises 18 residues. The V segment lost 4 bases and the J segment 0 bases; nucleotides outside the gene matches: 7. Germline V gene data show CDR1 as SNHLY and CDR2 as FYNNEI. Complete variable domain (other parts from reference TRBV2 and TRBJ1-5): EPEVTQTPSHQVTQMGQEVILRCVPISNHLYFYWYRQILGQKVEFLVSFYNNEISEKSEIFDDQFSVERPDGSNFTLKIRSTKLEDSAMYFCASSGGTGGSLSNQPQHFGDGTRLSIL.

The chain uses TRBV2 and TRBJ2-2; the match to TRBD2 covers 8 bases. Unmatched junction bases numbered 7, after V lost 2 bases and J lost 2 bases. The CDR3 extends over 17 amino acids. Germline V CDR1 and CDR2: SNHLY, FYNNEI. The DNA of the CDR3 is TGTGCCAGCAGTGAAAGGGCTAGCGGGCCAAACACCGGGGAGCTGTTTTTT. Translation gives CASSERASGPNTGELFF.

The J gene is TRBJ2-7, the V gene TRBV6-6; D is undetermined. Germline values: CDR1 MNHNY, CDR2 SVGAGI (reference sequence). This CDR3 contains 16 residues. Trimming cost V 0 bases and J 0 bases, with 12 bases left between them. CDR3 in amino acids: CASSYSPGTSSYEQYF. The CDR3, as DNA: TGTGCCAGCAGTTACTCCCCAGGCACCAGCTCCTACGAGCAGTACTTC.

The chain joins TRBV19 to TRBJ2-1; 11 nucleotides align to TRBD2. The V gene's germline CDR1 is LNHDA and CDR2 SQIVND (reference sequence). The CDR3 is 17 amino acids. With 1 base clipped from V and 6 bases from J, the junction kept 8 bases outside the gene matches. CDR3: CASSIGGGLAGGNEQFF. The DNA of the CDR3 is TGTGCCAGTAGTATAGGGGGTGGGCTAGCGGGAGGCAATGAGCAGTTCTTC.

The V and J genes are TRBV4-1 and TRBJ1-5; 7 nucleotides agree with TRBD1. Unmatched junction bases numbered 4, after V lost 0 bases and J lost 2 bases. Germline V lookup: CDR1 MGHRA, CDR2 YSYEKL. The CDR3 runs 16 residues. CDR3 nucleotides: TGCGCCAGCAGCCAAGAAGGAGGGGGCGGCAATCAGCCCCAGCATTTT. This sequence encodes CASSQEGGGGNQPQHF.

The chain uses TRBV7-3 and TRBJ2-3; 8 positions agree with TRBD2. The V segment lost 5 bases and the J segment 4 bases; nucleotides outside the gene matches: 8. Germline V gene data show CDR1 as SGHTA and CDR2 as FQGTGA. CDR3 length: 15 amino acids. CDR3 sequence (DNA): TGTGCCAGCAGCCCCACGGGGGGGGGAGCAGATACGCAGTATTTT. Translating it yields CASSPTGGGADTQYF.

The chain combines TRBV9 with TRBJ2-2; D is uncertain. Trimming took 0 bases from V and 8 from J, leaving 8 bases between them. CDR1 is SGDLS and CDR2 is YYNGEE in the germline V gene. This CDR3 contains 13 residues. CDR3 loop: CASSVDQQGELFF. CDR3 nucleotide sequence: TGTGCCAGCAGCGTAGACCAACAGGGGGAGCTGTTTTTT.

The J gene is TRBJ2-7, the V gene TRBV6-5; TRBD1 agrees at 7 bases. The J segment lost 2 bases and the V segment lost 5 bases, leaving 6 bases of the junction unmatched. Germline lookup yields CDR1 MNHEY and CDR2 SVGAGI. The CDR3 is 14 residues long. The CDR3 DNA reads as TGTGCCAGCAGTGAACCGGGACAGCCCTACGAGCAGTACTTC. Encoded protein: CASSEPGQPYEQYF.

This chain connects TRBV28 to TRBJ2-4; possible D gene TRBD2, 5 bases. CDR3 length: 13 amino acids. Per the germline V gene, CDR1 is MDHEN and CDR2 is SYDVKM. Trimming cost V 2 bases and J 8 bases, with 10 bases left between them. CDR3 DNA sequence: TGTGCCAGCAGTTTACGGGGAACGGACATTCAGTACTTC. Encoded protein: CASSLRGTDIQYF.

The rearrangement uses TRBV30 and TRBJ1-1, with TRBD1 matching 9 bases. CDR3 size: 12 residues. Germline assignment: CDR1 GTSNPN and CDR2 SVGIG (reference sequence). Trimming took 8 bases from V and 7 from J; bases not matched to a gene: 8. The CDR3 DNA reads TGTGCCGGGACAGGGTTAACCTATGAAGCTTTCTTT. Encoded protein: CAGTGLTYEAFF.

This sequence joins TRBV5-1 and TRBJ2-3; 8 positions match TRBD2. Germline V gives CDR1 SGHRS, CDR2 YFSETQ. The V gene end was trimmed by 4 bases and the J gene end by 1 base; junction bases not matched to a gene: 5. The CDR3 is made up of 15 amino acids. CDR3 DNA sequence: TGCGCCAGCAGCCATAGCGGGATCCGCACAGATACGCAGTATTTT. Protein: CASSHSGIRTDTQYF.

The chain employs TRBV28 and TRBJ1-2; 10 positions match TRBD1. Looked up from germline, CDR1 is MDHEN and CDR2 is SYDVKM. With V trimmed by 4 bases and J by 5 bases, 7 bases remained unmatched. The CDR3 runs to 15 residues. The CDR3 nucleotides are TGTGCCAGCAGTTCTGGACAGGGGGGGCTATATGGCTACACCTTC. It is translated as CASSSGQGGLYGYTF.

J is TRBJ1-1 and V is TRBV27; 8 bases agree with TRBD1. The germline V gene encodes CDR1 MNHEY and CDR2 SMNVEV (reference sequence). The J segment lost 4 bases and the V segment lost 4 bases, leaving 5 bases of the junction unmatched. CDR3 size: 14 residues. CDR3 coding DNA: TGTGCCAGCAGTTCATTTACAGGGGGCACTGAAGCTTTCTTT. Encoded protein: CASSSFTGGTEAFF.

This clone appeared once. The rearrangement uses TRBV6-1 and TRBJ2-5, with 12 bases matching TRBD2. CDR1 is MNHNS, CDR2 SASEGT, per germline. The length of the CDR3 is 15 residues. V shed 2 bases and J 4 bases; nucleotides not matched to a gene: 2. The CDR3 loop reads CASSELAGGPETQYF. DNA of the CDR3: TGTGCCAGCAGTGAACTAGCGGGAGGGCCAGAGACCCAGTACTTC.